This record covers a single TCR beta chain. Its specificity is unknown. The sample comes from a study of beta chain features in type 1 diabetes. CDR1 and CDR2 (germline): LNHNV, YYDKDF (reference sequence). The CDR3 has 14 residues. Trimming stripped 0 bases from V and 9 bases from J, with 12 bases between. Each of the CD4+ naive, central memory, regulatory and stem cell-like memory populations was sorted via CD45RO/CCR7/CD25/CD127/CD95/CD27. The investigators reverse transcribed all of the isolated RNA, so they sequenced expressed TCRB transcripts. This table comes from immunoSEQ multiplex PCR, and its TCRdb copy is limited to in-frame clones, with some not included. This table has about half a million clones, roughly an eighth appearing once. Findings and caveats of the study: Using cDNA template may skew counts toward highly expressing activated cells. Healthy donors had naive, central memory and Treg TCRB repertoires that appeared less similar than those seen among patients.

The sequencing sample was made of naive CD4+ T cells from blood. The TCR comes from a woman aged 18-29 years in good health. V gene TRBV15 combines with J gene TRBJ1-5; tentative D call: TRBD1 (6 bases). In DNA form, the CDR3 reads TGTGCCACCAGCAGAGAACAGGGCGCGCGGCCCCAGCATTTT. This gives the protein CATSREQGARPQHF.